The text below deals with one TCR beta chain. Its antigen is undetermined. These data come from a study of vaccination effects on CD4 cells after COVID-19. Study-level results: Marked clonal contraction was seen late after vaccination (in both infection- and vaccine-induced clones).

Sequenced by immunoSEQ multiplex PCR; TCRdb stores in-frame clones only, minus some. The sample lists 35,000 to 50,000 clones, 65% to 80% occurring once. With the ViraFEST assay, the study expanded antigen-specific CD4+ T cells using viral peptide pools, then sequenced them. Upon completion of roughly ten days in culture, CD4+ T cells were isolated. Neither prior SARS-CoV-2 infection nor positive nucleocapsid antibodies were present in the vaccine recipients. Cultivation was performed at a few million PBMC per well with about 9.6 IU/ml IL-2 and 9.5 to 10 ug/ml peptides added. Each culture had half its medium swapped for IL-2 medium on days 3 and 7. The germline gives CDR1 SQVTM, CDR2 ANQGSEA. Trimming shortened V by 3 bases and J by 4 bases, and 12 bases separated the two germline ends. This CDR3 spans 13 amino acids.

The sequencing here drew on CD4+ T cells from PBMCs cultured with HCoV-NL63 spike peptides, taken before COVID-19 vaccination. J is TRBJ1-2 and V is TRBV29-1; no firm D call. The TCR was taken from a human donor who received a COVID-19 vaccine. CDR3 nucleotide sequence: TGCAGCGTTGATGGACCAACACGCTATGGCTACACCTTC. Its protein is CSVDGPTRYGYTF.